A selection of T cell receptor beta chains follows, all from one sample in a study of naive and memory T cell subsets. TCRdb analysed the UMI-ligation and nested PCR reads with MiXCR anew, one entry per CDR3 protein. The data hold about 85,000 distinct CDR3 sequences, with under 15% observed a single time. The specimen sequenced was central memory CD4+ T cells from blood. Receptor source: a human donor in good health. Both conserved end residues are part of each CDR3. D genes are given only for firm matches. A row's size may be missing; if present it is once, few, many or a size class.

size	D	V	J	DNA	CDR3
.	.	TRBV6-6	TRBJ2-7	TGTGCCAGCACTGGGGGGAAGGGTTACGAGCAGTACTTC	CASTGGKGYEQYF
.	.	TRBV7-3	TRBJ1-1	TGTGCCAGCAGAGAGGACGGGACTGAAGCTTTCTTT	CASREDGTEAFF
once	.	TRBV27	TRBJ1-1	TGTGCCAGCAGTTTAGACCCACAGGGTTTCACTGAAGCTTTCTTT	CASSLDPQGFTEAFF
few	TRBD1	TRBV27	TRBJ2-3	TGTGCCAGCAGGACAGGGGGCCGAACAGATACGCAGTATTTT	CASRTGGRTDTQYF
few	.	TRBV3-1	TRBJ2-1	TGTGCCAGCAGCCAATGGGGGGGCGGGAGACGAGTGAATGAGCAGTTCTTC	CASSQWGGGRRVNEQFF
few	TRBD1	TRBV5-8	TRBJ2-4	TGTGCCAGCAGATTACGACAGGGGGGCAAAAACATTCAGTACTTC	CASRLRQGGKNIQYF
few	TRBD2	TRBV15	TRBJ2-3	TGTGCCACCAGCAGAGGACGGGAGGGATGGGATACGCAGTATTTT	CATSRGREGWDTQYF
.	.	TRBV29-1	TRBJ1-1	TGCAGCGTTGATTTGGGAGGCACTGAAGCTTTCTTT	CSVDLGGTEAFF
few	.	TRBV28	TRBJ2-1	TGTGCCAGCAGTTTAGACCCCACGAAGGCGGGATTCTACAATGAGCAGTTCTTC	CASSLDPTKAGFYNEQFF
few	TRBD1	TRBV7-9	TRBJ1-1	TGTGCCAGCAGCCGGGCCGCGACAGGGGCCACTGAAGCTTTCTTT	CASSRAATGATEAFF
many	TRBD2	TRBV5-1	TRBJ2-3	TGCGCCAGCAGCTACTCCGGGACTAGCGGGAGGCCCGTTACGCAGTATTTT	CASSYSGTSGRPVTQYF
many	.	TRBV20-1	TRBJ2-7	TGCAGTGCCCCGAGGCGCGCGAACGAGCAGTACTTC	CSAPRRANEQYF
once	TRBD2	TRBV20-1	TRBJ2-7	TGCAGTGCTAGAGATCCTAGCGGGAGCGGTCGGTACGAGCAGTACTTC	CSARDPSGSGRYEQYF
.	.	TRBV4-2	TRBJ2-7	TGTGCCAGCAGCCAAGATTGGGAGCACGAGCAGTACTTC	CASSQDWEHEQYF